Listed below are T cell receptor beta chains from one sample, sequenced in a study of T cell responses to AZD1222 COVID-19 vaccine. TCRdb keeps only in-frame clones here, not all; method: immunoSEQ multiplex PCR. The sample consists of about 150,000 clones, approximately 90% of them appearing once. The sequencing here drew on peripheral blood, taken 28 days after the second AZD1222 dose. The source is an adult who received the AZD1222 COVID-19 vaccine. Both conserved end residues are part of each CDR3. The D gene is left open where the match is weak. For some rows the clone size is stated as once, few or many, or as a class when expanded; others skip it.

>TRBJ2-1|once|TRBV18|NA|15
CASSPRAGRTDEQFF
TGTGCCAGCTCACCCCGCGCGGGGCGGACTGATGAGCAGTTCTTC
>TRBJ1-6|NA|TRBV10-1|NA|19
CASREEGLEDCMVNSPLHF
TGCGCCAGCAGGGAGGAGGGCCTAGAGGACTGCATGGTTAATTCACCCCTCCACTTT
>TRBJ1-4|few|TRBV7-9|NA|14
CASSLSATNEKLFF
TGTGCCAGCAGCTTGTCCGCAACTAATGAAAAACTGTTTTTT
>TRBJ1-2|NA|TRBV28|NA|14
CASRIRGPNYGYTF
TGTGCCAGCAGGATCAGGGGCCCAAACTATGGCTACACCTTC
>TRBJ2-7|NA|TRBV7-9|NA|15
CASSPRDWGPYEQYF
TGTGCCAGCAGCCCAAGGGACTGGGGCCCCTACGAGCAGTACTTC
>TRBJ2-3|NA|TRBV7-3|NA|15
CASSLTRAYTDTQYF
TGTGCCAGCAGCTTAACAAGGGCCTACACAGATACGCAGTATTTT
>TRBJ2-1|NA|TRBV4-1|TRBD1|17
CASSQGQGGRSYNEQFF
TGCGCCAGCAGCCAGGGACAGGGCGGTCGGTCCTACAATGAGCAGTTCTTC
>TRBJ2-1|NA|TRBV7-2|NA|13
CASSLEVVVGMVF
TGTGCCAGCAGCTTAGAGGTCGTAGTCGGGATGGTCTTC
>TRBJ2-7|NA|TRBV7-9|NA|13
CASSLVADYEQYF
TGTGCCAGCAGCTTAGTTGCCGACTACGAGCAGTACTTC
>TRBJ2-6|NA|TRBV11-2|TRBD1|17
CASSPTGGTSGANVLTF
TGTGCCAGCAGCCCGACAGGGGGAACCTCTGGGGCCAACGTCCTGACTTTC
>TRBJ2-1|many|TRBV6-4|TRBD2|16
CASSDSQRGSTNEQFF
TGTGCCAGCAGTGACTCTCAGCGGGGATCCACCAATGAGCAGTTCTTC
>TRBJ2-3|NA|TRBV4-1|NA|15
CASSQDRLAPDTQYF
TGCGCCAGCAGCCAAGATCGCCTAGCGCCAGATACGCAGTATTTT
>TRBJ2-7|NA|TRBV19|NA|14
CASSITGEGYEQYF
TGTGCCAGTAGTATTACAGGGGAGGGCTACGAGCAGTACTTC
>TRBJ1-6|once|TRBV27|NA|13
CASSPLHNSPLHF
TGTGCCAGCAGTCCCCTCCATAATTCACCCCTCCACTTT
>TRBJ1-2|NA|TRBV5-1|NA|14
CASSPSVADSGYTF
TGCGCCAGCAGCCCCTCCGTCGCGGACAGTGGCTACACCTTC
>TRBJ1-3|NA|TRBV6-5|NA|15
CASSYSASSGNTIYF
TGTGCCAGCAGTTACTCGGCCAGCTCTGGAAACACCATATATTTT
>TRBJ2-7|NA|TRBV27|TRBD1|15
CASSPSGTGVYEQYF
TGTGCCAGCAGTCCGTCCGGGACAGGCGTCTACGAGCAGTACTTC
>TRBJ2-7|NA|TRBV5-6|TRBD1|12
CASRSDRGQGIF
TGTGCCAGCAGGTCAGACAGGGGGCAGGGGATCTTC
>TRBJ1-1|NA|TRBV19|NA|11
CATGLDNEAFF
TGTGCCACGGGCCTAGACAATGAAGCTTTCTTT
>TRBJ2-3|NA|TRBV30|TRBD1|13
CAREAGGPHTQYF
TGTGCCCGAGAAGCAGGGGGTCCTCATACGCAGTATTTT
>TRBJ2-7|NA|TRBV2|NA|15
CASSEGRDLSYEQYF
TGTGCCAGCAGTGAGGGTCGGGACCTCTCCTACGAGCAGTACTTC
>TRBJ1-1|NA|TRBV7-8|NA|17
CASSLGGVAWVNTEAFF
TGTGCCAGCAGCTTAGGGGGGGTTGCATGGGTGAACACTGAAGCTTTCTTT
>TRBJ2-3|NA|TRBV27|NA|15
CASSLGGATTDTQYF
TGTGCCAGCAGTTTAGGAGGGGCTACCACAGATACGCAGTATTTT
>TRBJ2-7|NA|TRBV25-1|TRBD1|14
CASSDAGGAREQYF
TGTGCCAGCAGTGATGCAGGGGGCGCGAGGGAGCAGTACTTC
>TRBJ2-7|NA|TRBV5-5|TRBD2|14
CASSWGTSGYEQYF
TGTGCCAGCAGCTGGGGGACTAGCGGCTACGAGCAGTACTTC
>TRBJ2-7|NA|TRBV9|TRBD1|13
CASSATGSYEQYF
TGTGCCAGCAGCGCGACAGGGAGCTACGAGCAGTACTTC
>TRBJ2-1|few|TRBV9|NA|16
CASSAISVSSYNEQFF
TGTGCCAGCAGCGCCATTAGCGTGAGCTCCTACAATGAGCAGTTCTTC
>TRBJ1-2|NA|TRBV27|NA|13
CASSLGPNYGYTF
TGTGCCAGCAGTTTAGGCCCAAACTATGGCTACACCTTC
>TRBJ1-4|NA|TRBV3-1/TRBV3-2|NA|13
CASKGTSGEKLFF
TGTGCCAGCAAAGGGACATCGGGGGAAAAACTGTTTTTT
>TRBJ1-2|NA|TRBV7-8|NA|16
CASRPTPYGRNDGYTF
TGTGCCAGCAGGCCGACACCTTACGGGAGAAACGATGGCTACACCTTC
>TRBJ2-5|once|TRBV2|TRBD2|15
CASSVRLAGRETQYF
TGTGCCAGCAGCGTCAGACTAGCGGGACGGGAGACCCAGTACTTC
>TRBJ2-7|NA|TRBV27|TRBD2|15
CASSPRQATSGEQYF
TGTGCCAGCAGTCCCCGACAGGCAACTAGCGGCGAGCAGTACTTC
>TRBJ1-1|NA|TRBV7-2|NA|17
CASSLAAWGGRRTEAFF
TGTGCCAGCAGCTTAGCAGCCTGGGGGGGGCGCCGAACTGAAGCTTTCTTT
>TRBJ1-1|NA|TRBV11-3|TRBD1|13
CASSPGQGAGAFF
TGTGCCAGCAGCCCAGGACAGGGGGCGGGAGCTTTCTTT
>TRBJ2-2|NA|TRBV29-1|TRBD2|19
CSVGPRLAGGKIATGELFF
TGCAGCGTTGGGCCCAGACTAGCGGGAGGGAAGATTGCCACCGGGGAGCTGTTTTTT
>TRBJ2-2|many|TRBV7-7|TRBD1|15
CASSRDRLSTGELFF
TGTGCCAGCAGCCGGGACAGGTTGAGCACCGGGGAGCTGTTTTTT
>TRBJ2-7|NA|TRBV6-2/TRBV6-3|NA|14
CASSYPGGTYEQYF
TGTGCCAGCAGTTACCCTGGAGGGACTTACGAGCAGTACTTC
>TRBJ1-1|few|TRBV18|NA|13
CASSPGMWTEAFF
TGTGCCAGCTCACCTGGAATGTGGACTGAAGCTTTCTTT
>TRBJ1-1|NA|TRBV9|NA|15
CASRDTGPLNTEAFF
TGTGCCAGCAGAGATACAGGTCCCTTGAACACTGAAGCTTTCTTT
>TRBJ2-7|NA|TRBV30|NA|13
CAWRFDRTYEQYF
TGTGCCTGGCGTTTCGACAGGACCTACGAGCAGTACTTC
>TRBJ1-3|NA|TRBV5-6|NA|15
CASSSIRGPGNTIYF
TGTGCCAGCAGCTCAATTCGGGGACCTGGAAACACCATATATTTT
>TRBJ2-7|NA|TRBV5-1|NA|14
CASSLAGKPYEQYF
TGCGCCAGCAGCTTGGCCGGCAAGCCCTACGAGCAGTACTTC
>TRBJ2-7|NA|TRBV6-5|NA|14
CASSRRDRGDEQYF
TGTGCCAGCAGTCGGCGGGACCGCGGGGACGAGCAGTACTTC
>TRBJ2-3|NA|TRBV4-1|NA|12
CASSQGVSAQYF
TGCGCCAGCAGCCAGGGAGTATCAGCGCAGTATTTT
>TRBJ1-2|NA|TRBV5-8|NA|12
CASRPLNYGYTF
TGTGCCAGCAGGCCCCTCAACTATGGCTACACCTTC